The source of this T cell receptor (beta chain) is a study of T cells in Graves' hyperthyroidism and ophthalmopathy. General study points: Through a model of 13 V-J features, ophthalmopathy was separated from stable hyperthyroidism.

Germline V gene data show CDR1 as SNHLY and CDR2 as FYNNEI. The CDR3 runs 14 residues. Germline trimming cut 4 bases from V and 8 bases from J; bases unmatched to any gene: 7. In regard to this clonotype: The antigen is not known.

Hyperthyroidism in the patients, aged 18 to 65, was newly diagnosed and under 2 months in duration. Thyroid ultrasound and orbital computed tomography, with clinical symptoms and serum thyroxine and TRAb, informed diagnoses. More than 9.5 ml fresh peripheral blood yielded the PBMCs. RNA transcripts were the template for amplifying TCR beta CDR3 regions. The study used the HTBI primer set for a first-round RT-PCR of the TCR CDR3. One entry per CDR3 protein results from TCRdb running MiXCR on the multiplex PCR reads. The sample has about 840,000 distinct CDR3 sequences; roughly 40% are singletons. The receptor was derived from a man aged 18 to 29 with Graves' hyperthyroidism. This chain links TRBV2 with TRBJ1-4; 7 bases align to TRBD1. The sequenced sample consisted of blood. CDR3 residues: CASSARDRGEKLFF. The CDR3 DNA is TGTGCCAGCAGTGCCCGGGACAGAGGGGAAAAACTGTTTTTT.